The 13 T cell receptor beta chains below were found in one sample sequenced in a study of T-cell memory formation after mild COVID-19. MiXCR, applied by TCRdb to the 5' RACE reads, yields one record per CDR3 protein. The sample yields 70,000 to 100,000 distinct CDR3 sequences, over 13% seen once. The sample taken for sequencing was PBMCs or a T cell subset sorted from them (not recorded which). Receptors originate from a man younger than 30 who had mild COVID-19 (a few samples of this study predate the infection). Cell type and time point are not known.

The chain uses TRBV5-4 and TRBJ2-1, with D possibly being TRBD2 (6 bases). This CDR3 region has 16 residues. Germline V gene sequence: CDR1 SGHNT, CDR2 YYREEE (reference sequence). Trimming removed 4 bases at V and 5 bases at J, with 19 bases between. The CDR3 DNA follows: TGTGCCAGCAGCCCAGGAGTGTGGCGGGGTAACAATGAGCAGTTCTTC. This sequence encodes CASSPGVWRGNNEQFF.

This clonotype was counted a single time. The CDR3 DNA reads TGTGCCAGCAGCCAAGATGCAGGGGGCTTTGAAGCTTTCTTT. Its translation: CASSQDAGGFEAFF. The chain couples TRBV14 to TRBJ1-1; 8 bases align to TRBD1. J gave up 7 bases and V 0 bases, and 4 bases lay outside the gene matches. The CDR3 contains 14 residues. Germline assignment: CDR1 SGHDN and CDR2 FVKESK.

This clonotype was recorded many times. The gene calls are TRBV19 and TRBJ1-2, with a weak D call TRBD1 (6 bases). CDR3 size: 13 residues. CDR1 and CDR2 from the germline V gene are LNHDA and SQIVND (reference sequence). Trimming pared 6 bases from V and 7 bases from J, leaving 15 bases between. The CDR3 sequence is CASSRDKPSGYTF. CDR3 in DNA: TGTGCCAGTAGCCGGGACAAACCATCTGGCTACACCTTC.

This clonotype was seen a handful of times. V gene TRBV5-8 combines with J gene TRBJ2-1; TRBD1 might be the D (6 bases). The CDR3 is 15 residues long. Trimming cost V 5 bases and J 1 base, with 13 bases left between them. Germline V CDR1 and CDR2: SGHTS, YDEGEE. DNA for the CDR3: TGTGCCAGCAGTACCGACAGGTCTTCCTACAATGAGCAGTTCTTC. Its translation is CASSTDRSSYNEQFF.

Only a few counts were recorded for this clonotype. The V gene is TRBV5-5, the J gene TRBJ2-3, with D tentatively TRBD1 (7 bases). This CDR3 is 16 amino acids long. V was pared by 2 bases and J by 2 bases, with 15 bases between. CDR1 is SGHKS and CDR2 is YYEKEE in the germline V gene (reference sequence). In DNA, the CDR3 is TGTGCCAGCAGCTTCAGGGGGGCCGAATACACAGATACGCAGTATTTT. It codes for CASSFRGAEYTDTQYF. Based on the CDR3 plus reference TRBV5-5 and TRBJ2-3, the full variable domain is DAGVTQSPTHLIKTRGQQVTLRCSPISGHKSVSWYQQVLGQGPQFIFQYYEKEERGRGNFPDRFSARQFPNYSSELNVNALLLGDSALYLCASSFRGAEYTDTQYFGPGTRLTVL.

This clonotype was recorded many times. This sequence joins TRBV5-1 and TRBJ2-7; D is perhaps TRBD2 (7 bases). V lost 8 bases and J lost 0, with 12 bases in between. CDR3 length: 13 residues. The germline CDR1 and CDR2 sequences are SGHRS and YFSETQ. CDR3 DNA: TGCGCCAGTAGAGGGGGGGACTCCTACGAGCAGTACTTC. Its translation is CASRGGDSYEQYF.

V is TRBV14 and J is TRBJ2-1; TRBD1 aligns across 8 bases. CDR1 is SGHDN and CDR2 is FVKESK in the germline V gene. After removal of 3 bases from V and 6 bases from J, the junction contained 4 bases not matched to a gene. There are 14 residues in the CDR3. CDR3 nucleotides: TGTGCCAGCAGCCACAGGGGGCTAATCAATGAGCAGTTCTTC. It yields the protein CASSHRGLINEQFF.

J is TRBJ2-7 and V is TRBV6-6, with D maybe TRBD1 (6 bases). Per the germline V gene, CDR1 is MNHNY and CDR2 is SVGAGI (reference sequence). CDR3 length equals 13 residues. The V end was cut by 6 bases, the J end by 3 bases, with 12 bases between. This chain's CDR3 is CASRTTGHYEQYF. The CDR3, as DNA: TGTGCCAGCAGAACGACAGGCCACTACGAGCAGTACTTC.

This clonotype has only a few counts. The chain combines TRBV20-1 with TRBJ1-1, with TRBD1 identical over 9 bases. Losses at the gene ends were 1 base for V and 3 bases for J; bases not matched to a gene: 0. The germline V gene has CDR1 DFQATT and CDR2 SNEGSKA (reference sequence). CDR3 size: 13 residues. CDR3 loop: CSARGQGDTEAFF. CDR3 in DNA: TGCAGTGCTAGAGGACAGGGGGACACTGAAGCTTTCTTT.

The chain links TRBV27 to TRBJ1-2; D remains unclear. The germline CDR1 and CDR2 sequences are MNHEY and SMNVEV (reference sequence). The CDR3 sequence is 13 residues long. V was pared by 3 bases and J by 5 bases, with 10 bases between. As DNA, the CDR3 is TGTGCCAGCAGTTTCTCGAAGTTTTATGGCTACACCTTC. Amino acid sequence: CASSFSKFYGYTF.

The sample holds a few counts of this clonotype. The rearrangement links TRBV11-3 to TRBJ2-1, with 7 bases that match TRBD1. The CDR3 totals 12 residues. After removal of 5 bases from V and 13 bases from J, the junction contained 8 bases not matched to a gene. CDR1 and CDR2 from the germline V gene are SGHNT and YENEEA. CDR3 region: CASSDRVREQFF. CDR3 bases: TGTGCCAGCAGCGACAGGGTCCGGGAACAGTTCTTC.

The V and J genes are TRBV27 and TRBJ2-1; D may be TRBD2 (7 bases). Germline CDR1 and CDR2: MNHEY and SMNVEV (reference sequence). The CDR3 is 15 amino acids. Trimming cost V 6 bases and J 0 bases, with 12 bases left between them. Here the CDR3 reads CASRRGGSSYNEQFF. The CDR3 DNA reads as TGTGCCAGCAGGAGGGGGGGGAGCTCCTACAATGAGCAGTTCTTC.

The V call is TRBV2, the J call TRBJ2-7, with a weak D call TRBD1 (5 bases). Germline CDR1 SNHLY, CDR2 FYNNEI. The CDR3 covers 12 residues. The V gene lost 5 bases and the J gene lost 4 bases, with 9 bases spanning the gap. This CDR3 reads CASSIKGYEQYV. The CDR3 DNA reads as TGTGCCAGCAGTATAAAGGGGTACGAGCAGTACGTC.